Described below is a single T cell receptor (beta chain) sequence and its context. V dropped 3 bases and J dropped 2 bases, with 8 bases sitting between them. Germline V lookup: CDR1 LNHDA, CDR2 SQIVND (reference sequence). This CDR3 comprises 13 residues. Some clones are missing from TCRdb's copy, which holds only in-frame ones; the method was immunoSEQ multiplex PCR. The table shows approximately 64,000 clones, with approximately 92% occurring only once. The entry originates in a study of T cell changes during pregnancy in multiple sclerosis. The J gene is TRBJ2-7, the V gene TRBV19, with D unclear. The sequence was collected from a female donor with multiple sclerosis, enrolled in a pregnancy study. Material: peripheral blood, obtained in the first trimester of pregnancy. The CDR3 loop reads CASSITHTYEQYF. As DNA, the CDR3 is TGTGCCAGTAGTATCACTCATACCTACGAGCAGTACTTC.